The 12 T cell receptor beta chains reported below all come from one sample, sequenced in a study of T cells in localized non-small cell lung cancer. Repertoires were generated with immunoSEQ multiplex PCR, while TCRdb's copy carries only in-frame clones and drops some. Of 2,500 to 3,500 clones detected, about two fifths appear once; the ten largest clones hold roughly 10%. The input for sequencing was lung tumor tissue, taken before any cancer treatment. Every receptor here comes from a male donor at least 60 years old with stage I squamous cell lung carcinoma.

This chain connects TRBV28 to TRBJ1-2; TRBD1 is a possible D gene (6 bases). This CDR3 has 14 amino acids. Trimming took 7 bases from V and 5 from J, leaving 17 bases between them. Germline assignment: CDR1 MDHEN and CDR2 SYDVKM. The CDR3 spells CASTPGTGKYGYTF. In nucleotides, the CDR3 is TGTGCCAGCACCCCTGGAACAGGGAAATATGGCTACACCTTC.

DNA for the CDR3: TGTGCCAGCAGCCAAGATTGGACAGGGGCGGATGGCTACACCTTC. Amino acid sequence: CASSQDWTGADGYTF. The V call is TRBV14, the J call TRBJ1-2; TRBD1 matches 9 bases. Looked up from germline, CDR1 is SGHDN and CDR2 is FVKESK. This CDR3 is 15 amino acids long. With V trimmed by 0 bases and J by 6 bases, 5 bases remained unmatched.

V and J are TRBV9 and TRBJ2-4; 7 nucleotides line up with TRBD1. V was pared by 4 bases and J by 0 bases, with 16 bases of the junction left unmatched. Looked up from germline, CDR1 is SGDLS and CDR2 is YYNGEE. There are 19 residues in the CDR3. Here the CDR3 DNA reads TGTGCCAGCAGCCGGTCAGGACAGGCTATAACGTTAGCCAAAAACATTCAGTACTTC. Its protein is CASSRSGQAITLAKNIQYF.

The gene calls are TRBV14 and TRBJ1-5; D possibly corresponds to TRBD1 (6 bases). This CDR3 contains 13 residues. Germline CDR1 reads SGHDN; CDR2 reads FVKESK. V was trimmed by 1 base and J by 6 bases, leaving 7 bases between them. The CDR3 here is CASSQGGAQPQHF. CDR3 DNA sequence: TGTGCCAGCAGCCAAGGGGGGGCTCAGCCCCAGCATTTT.

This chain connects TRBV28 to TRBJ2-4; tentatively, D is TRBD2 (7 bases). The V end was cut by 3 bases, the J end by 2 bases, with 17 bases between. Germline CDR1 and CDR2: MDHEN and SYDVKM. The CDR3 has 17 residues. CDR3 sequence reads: CASSLGVGGRTKNIQYF. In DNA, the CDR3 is TGTGCCAGCAGTTTGGGGGTCGGGGGGCGAACCAAAAACATTCAGTACTTC. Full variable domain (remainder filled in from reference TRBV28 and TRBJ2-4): DVKVTQSSRYLVKRTGEKVFLECVQDMDHENMFWYRQDPGLGLRLIYFSYDVKMKEKGDIPEGYSVSREKKERFSLILESASTNQTSMYLCASSLGVGGRTKNIQYFGAGTRLSVL.

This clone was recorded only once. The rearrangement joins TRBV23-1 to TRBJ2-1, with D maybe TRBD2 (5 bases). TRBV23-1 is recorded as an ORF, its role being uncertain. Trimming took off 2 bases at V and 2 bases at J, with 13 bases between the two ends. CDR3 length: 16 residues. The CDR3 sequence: CASSQHGVWTYNEQFF. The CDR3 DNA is TGCGCCAGCAGTCAACACGGGGTATGGACCTACAATGAGCAGTTCTTC.

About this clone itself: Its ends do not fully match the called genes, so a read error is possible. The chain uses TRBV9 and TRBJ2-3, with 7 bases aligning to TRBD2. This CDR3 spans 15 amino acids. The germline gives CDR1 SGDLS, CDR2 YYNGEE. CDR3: CASSVAGRSTDTQYF. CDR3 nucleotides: TGTGCCAGCAGTGTAGCGGGTAGGAGCACAGATACGCAGTATTTT.

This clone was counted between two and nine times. The CDR3 sequence is CAWKREWGQETQYF. In DNA form, the CDR3 reads TGTGCCTGGAAGAGGGAGTGGGGTCAAGAGACCCAGTACTTC. This chain uses TRBV30 with TRBJ2-5; tentative D call: TRBD2 (5 bases). The CDR3 consists of 14 residues. From germline, CDR1 is GTSNPN and CDR2 SVGIG (reference sequence). V was pared by 4 bases and J by 2 bases, with 14 bases between.

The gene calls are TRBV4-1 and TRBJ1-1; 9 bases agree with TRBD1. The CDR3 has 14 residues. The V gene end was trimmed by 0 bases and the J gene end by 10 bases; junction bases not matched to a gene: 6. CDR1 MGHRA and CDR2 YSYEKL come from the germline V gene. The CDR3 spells CASSQEQGAMAAFF. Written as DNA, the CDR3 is TGCGCCAGCAGCCAAGAACAGGGGGCGATGGCAGCTTTCTTT.

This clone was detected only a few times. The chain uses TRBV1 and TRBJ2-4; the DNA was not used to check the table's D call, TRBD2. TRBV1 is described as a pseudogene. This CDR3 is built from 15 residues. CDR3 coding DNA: TGCGCCAGCAGCCTGGAGAGGTCGGCCAAAAACATTCAGTACTTC. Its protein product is CASSLERSAKNIQYF.

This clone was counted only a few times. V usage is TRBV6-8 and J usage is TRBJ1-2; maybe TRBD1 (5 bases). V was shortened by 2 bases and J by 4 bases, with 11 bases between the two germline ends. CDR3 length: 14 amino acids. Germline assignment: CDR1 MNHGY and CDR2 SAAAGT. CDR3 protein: CASSYVGRSYGYTF. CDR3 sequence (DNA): TGTGCCAGCAGTTACGTGGGACGGTCCTATGGCTACACCTTC.

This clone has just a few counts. DNA for the CDR3: TGTGCCAGCAGTTTAAACGGGGCTGAACTGTTTTTT. Its translation is CASSLNGAELFF. The rearrangement uses TRBV9 and TRBJ1-4; TRBD1 might be the D (5 bases). The ends were cut back, 5 bases at V and 12 bases at J, with 14 bases in the middle. CDR1 SGDLS and CDR2 YYNGEE come from the germline V gene. This CDR3 has 12 amino acids. Combining the CDR3 with reference TRBV9 and TRBJ1-4 gives the whole variable domain DSGVTQTPKHLITATGQRVTLRCSPRSGDLSVYWYQQSLDQGLQFLIQYYNGEERAKGNILERFSAQQFPDLHSELNLSSLELGDSALYFCASSLNGAELFFGSGTQLSVL.